Given below is one T cell receptor (beta chain) in context. The protocol was immunoSEQ multiplex PCR, while the TCRdb copy is restricted to in-frame clones and leaves out a portion. The sample contains a few hundred thousand clones, 80% to 90% of which appear only once. This specimen belongs to a study of blood T cell repertoires in COVID-19. The CDR3 contains 19 residues. Germline V gene lookup returns CDR1 MRHNA and CDR2 SNTAGT. The V gene end was trimmed by 0 bases and the J gene end by 2 bases; junction bases not matched to a gene: 7. The rearrangement links TRBV6-4 to TRBJ2-7; 16 nucleotides agree with TRBD2. This sequence was found in a man aged 35 to 55 who had recovered from COVID-19. The sample taken for sequencing was PBMCs or T cells enriched from blood (not recorded which). The CDR3 nucleotides are TGTGCCAGCAGTGACTCTAGGGGACTAGCGGGAGGGCCCCCCTACGAGCAGTACTTC. This encodes CASSDSRGLAGGPPYEQYF.